This TCR beta chain emerged from a study of identical twins. Study-wide results and limits: Conclusions were drawn cross-sectionally by statistical analysis, without following the same donors.

The V and J ends lost 1 base and 7 bases respectively, with 8 bases between them. The CDR3 sequence is 13 residues long. Germline V CDR1 and CDR2: LGHNT, FRNRAP. This clonotype was counted between two and nine times. Antigen unknown. MiXCR, applied by TCRdb to the 5' RACE reads, yields one record per CDR3 protein. Of approximately 890,000 distinct CDR3 sequences listed, about 12% are singletons. The sample also formed part of further work on yellow fever vaccine responses in identical twins.

The source is a woman aged 18-35 years in good health. Sequencing used PBMCs. The chain recombines TRBV12-5 with TRBJ2-1; D unresolved. The CDR3 nucleotides read TGTGCTAGTGGTTTGGCCACTTTGAATGAGCAGTTCTTC. This encodes CASGLATLNEQFF.